This TCR beta chain stems from a study of blood T cell repertoires in COVID-19. Overall study: PBMCs, B-cell-depleted T cells, or T cells provided the cDNA or gDNA that made up the material.

Trimming took off 5 bases at V and 3 bases at J, with 14 bases between the two ends. CDR3 length: 14 residues. Germline V gene sequence: CDR1 SGHRS, CDR2 YFSETQ. Authors' methods: It was from reference gene primer amplification that nucleated cell counts were estimated. Method: immunoSEQ multiplex PCR; TCRdb's copy keeps in-frame clones and lacks some. V and J calls and clone size follow that table, whereas D and trimming were derived from the DNA. The table shows roughly 24,000 clones, with approximately 88% occurring only once. The V call is TRBV5-1, the J call TRBJ1-2; no definite D call. Sequencing was carried out using peripheral blood. This receptor was identified in a man aged 65 to 85 in a cohort sampled during active COVID-19. CDR3 nucleotides: TGCGCCAGCAGAAGGTGGGAGTTCGACTATGGCTACACCTTC. Residues: CASRRWEFDYGYTF.